The clone carrying this T cell receptor beta chain came up a few times. The sample originates from a study of CD4+ T cells in melanoma. The method was immunoSEQ multiplex PCR; TCRdb's version includes in-frame clones alone and lacks a portion of them. The top ten clones hold approximately 10% of a sample with 10,000 to 13,000 clones, around 69% of them seen once. The sequencing sample was made of cells from a culture (not recorded whether cultured in vitro). This clonotype was sampled from a human donor with melanoma.

CDR3 loop: CASSLLQTQETQYF. In DNA, the CDR3 is TGCGCCAGCAGCTTGTTGCAGACGCAAGAGACCCAGTACTTC. The V gene is TRBV5-1, the J gene TRBJ2-5; D not certain. Germline CDR1 is SGHRS and CDR2 is YFSETQ. There are 14 residues in the CDR3. The V end was cut by 1 base, the J end by 2 bases, with 9 bases between.